Following are 2 T cell receptor beta chains from one sample sequenced in a study of shared clonotypes between healthy human individuals. The table came from immunoSEQ multiplex PCR; TCRdb's copy has only in-frame clones and leaves some out. This sample has about 2.2 million clones; roughly 95% occur once, and the top ten carry over 1.5%. Naive CD8 cells comprised CD45RO-negative, CCR7-positively selected cells, excluding terminally differentiated effector memory CD45RA+ cells. What was sequenced was naive CD8+ T cells from PBMCs. These receptors all come from a man younger than 30 in good health. Some clones in this sample may be carry-over from other donors' samples.

The chain combines TRBV6-5 with TRBJ1-2; D unclear. The germline V gene has CDR1 MNHEY and CDR2 SVGAGI. Trimming removed 2 bases at V and 0 bases at J, with 10 bases between. The length of the CDR3 is 15 residues. The CDR3 spells CASSYGVEANYGYTF. The CDR3 region has the DNA TGTGCCAGCAGTTACGGTGTGGAAGCTAACTATGGCTACACCTTC.

The chain recombines TRBV14 with TRBJ2-7; D might be TRBD1 (6 bases). Germline CDR1 and CDR2: SGHDN and FVKESK. Deletions cut 4 bases from V and 5 bases from J, with 21 bases between. This CDR3 contains 16 residues. This chain's CDR3 is CASSPPQGRRLNEQYF. The CDR3 coding sequence is TGTGCCAGCAGCCCACCACAGGGAAGAAGGCTAAACGAGCAGTACTTC.